This T cell receptor (beta chain) appears in the sequencing data of a study of cytomegalovirus exposure and HLA in healthy donors. PCR amplification relied on 60 Vbeta primers (plus 13 Jbeta primers). The data were produced by immunoSEQ multiplex PCR, yet TCRdb's version contains in-frame clones alone and is incomplete. The repertoire holds over 150,000 clones, roughly four fifths seen once, with 2.9% in the top ten. Whole-study results and caveats: Under in vitro conditions, a few CMV-associated chains were confirmed as specific for CMV antigens. The number of N-insertions in an Asian-associated ancestry cluster was reportedly below the 666-donor mean in a later analysis.

This clone came up once. The target antigen is unknown. The specimen sequenced was PBMCs. The sequence derives from a male donor in good health and CMV-seronegative.

Here the CDR3 DNA reads TGTGCCAGCAGTCGGCAATTAGCGGGGCTGGGGTATGAGCAGTTCTTC. Translating it yields CASSRQLAGLGYEQFF. V gene TRBV6-6 combines with J gene TRBJ2-1; the match to TRBD2 covers 8 bases. Germline CDR1 and CDR2: MNHNY and SVGAGI (reference sequence). Trimming cost V 5 bases and J 8 bases; bases outside gene matches: 14. The CDR3 extends over 16 amino acids.